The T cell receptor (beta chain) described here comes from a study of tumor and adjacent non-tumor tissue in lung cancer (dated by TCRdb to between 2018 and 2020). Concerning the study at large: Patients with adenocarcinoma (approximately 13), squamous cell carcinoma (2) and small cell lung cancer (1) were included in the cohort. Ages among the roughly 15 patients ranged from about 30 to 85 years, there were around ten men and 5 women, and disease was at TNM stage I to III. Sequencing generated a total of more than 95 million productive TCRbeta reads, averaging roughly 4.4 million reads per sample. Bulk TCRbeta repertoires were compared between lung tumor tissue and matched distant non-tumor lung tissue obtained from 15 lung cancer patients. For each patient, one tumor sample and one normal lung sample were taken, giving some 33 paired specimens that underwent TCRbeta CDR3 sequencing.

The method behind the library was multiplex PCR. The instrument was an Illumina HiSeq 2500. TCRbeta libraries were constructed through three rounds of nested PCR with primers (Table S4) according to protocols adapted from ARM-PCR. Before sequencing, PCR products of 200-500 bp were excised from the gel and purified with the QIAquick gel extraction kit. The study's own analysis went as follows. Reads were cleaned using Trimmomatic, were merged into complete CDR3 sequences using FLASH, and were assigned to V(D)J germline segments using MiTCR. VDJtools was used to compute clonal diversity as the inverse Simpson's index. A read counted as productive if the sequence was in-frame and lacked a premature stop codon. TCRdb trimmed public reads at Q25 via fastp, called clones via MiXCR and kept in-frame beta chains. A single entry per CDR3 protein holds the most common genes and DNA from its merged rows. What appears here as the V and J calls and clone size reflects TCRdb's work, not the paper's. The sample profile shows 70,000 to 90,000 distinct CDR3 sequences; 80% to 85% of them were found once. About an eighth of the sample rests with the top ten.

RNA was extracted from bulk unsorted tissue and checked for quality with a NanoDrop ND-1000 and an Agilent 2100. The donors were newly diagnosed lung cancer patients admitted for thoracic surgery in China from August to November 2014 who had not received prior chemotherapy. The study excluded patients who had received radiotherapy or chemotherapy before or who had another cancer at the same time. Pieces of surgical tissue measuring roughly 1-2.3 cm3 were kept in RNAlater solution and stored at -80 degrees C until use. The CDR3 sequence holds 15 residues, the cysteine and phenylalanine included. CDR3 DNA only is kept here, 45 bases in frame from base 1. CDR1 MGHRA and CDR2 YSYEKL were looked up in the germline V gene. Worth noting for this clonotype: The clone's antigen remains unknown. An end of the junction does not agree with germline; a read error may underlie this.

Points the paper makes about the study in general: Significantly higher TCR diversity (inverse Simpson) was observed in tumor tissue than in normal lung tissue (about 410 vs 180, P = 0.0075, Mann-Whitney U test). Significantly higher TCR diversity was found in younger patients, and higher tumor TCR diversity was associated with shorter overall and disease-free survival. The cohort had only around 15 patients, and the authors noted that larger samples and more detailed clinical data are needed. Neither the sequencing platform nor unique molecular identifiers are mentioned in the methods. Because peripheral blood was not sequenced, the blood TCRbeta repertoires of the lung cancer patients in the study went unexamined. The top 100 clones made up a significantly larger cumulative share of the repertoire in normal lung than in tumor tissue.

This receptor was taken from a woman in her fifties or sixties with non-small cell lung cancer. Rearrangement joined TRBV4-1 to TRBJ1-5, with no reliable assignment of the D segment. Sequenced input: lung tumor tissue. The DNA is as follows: TGCGCCAGCAACCAAGATCAGGTTAGCAATCGGCACCAGCATTTT. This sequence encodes CASNQDQVSNRHQHF.